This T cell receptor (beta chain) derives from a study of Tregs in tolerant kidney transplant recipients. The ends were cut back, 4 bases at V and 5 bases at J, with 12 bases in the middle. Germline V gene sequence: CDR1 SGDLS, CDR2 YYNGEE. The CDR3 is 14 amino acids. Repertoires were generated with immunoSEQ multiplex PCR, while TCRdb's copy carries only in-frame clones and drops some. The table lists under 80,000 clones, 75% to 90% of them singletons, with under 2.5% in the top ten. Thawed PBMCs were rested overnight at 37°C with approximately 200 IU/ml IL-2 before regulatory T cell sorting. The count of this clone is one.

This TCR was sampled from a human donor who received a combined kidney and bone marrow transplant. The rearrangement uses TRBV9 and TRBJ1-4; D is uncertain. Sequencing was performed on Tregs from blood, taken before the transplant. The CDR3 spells CASSTSTGNEKLFF. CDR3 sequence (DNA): TGTGCCAGCAGCACCTCGACCGGCAATGAAAAACTGTTTTTT.